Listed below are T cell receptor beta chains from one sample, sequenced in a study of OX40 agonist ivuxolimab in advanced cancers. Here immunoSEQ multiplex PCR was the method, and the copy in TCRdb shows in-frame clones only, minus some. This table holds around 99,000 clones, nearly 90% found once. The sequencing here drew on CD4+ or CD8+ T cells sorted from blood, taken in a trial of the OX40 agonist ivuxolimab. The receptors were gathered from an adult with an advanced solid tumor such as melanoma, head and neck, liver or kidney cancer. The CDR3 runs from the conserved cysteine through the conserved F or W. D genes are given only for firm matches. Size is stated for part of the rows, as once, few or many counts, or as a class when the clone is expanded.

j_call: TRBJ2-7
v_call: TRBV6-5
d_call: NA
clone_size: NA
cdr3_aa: CASGKQVGQTEQYF
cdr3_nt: TGTGCCAGCGGAAAACAGGTGGGACAAACCGAGCAGTACTTC

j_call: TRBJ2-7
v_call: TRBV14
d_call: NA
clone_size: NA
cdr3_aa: CASSLQSVRTYEQYF
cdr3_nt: TGTGCCAGCAGCCTCCAGTCCGTTCGGACCTACGAGCAGTACTTC

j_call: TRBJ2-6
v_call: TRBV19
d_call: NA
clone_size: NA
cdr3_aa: CASNRESSGANVLTF
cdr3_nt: TGTGCCAGTAATCGCGAGAGCTCTGGGGCCAACGTCCTGACTTTC

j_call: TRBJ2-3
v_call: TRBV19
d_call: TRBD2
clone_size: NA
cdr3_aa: CASSIGRTSGSGDTQYF
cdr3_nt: TGTGCCAGTAGTATAGGCAGGACTAGCGGGAGTGGGGATACGCAGTATTTT

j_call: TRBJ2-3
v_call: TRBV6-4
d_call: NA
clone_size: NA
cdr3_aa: CATRNRGTDTQYF
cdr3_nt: TGTGCCACCAGAAACCGCGGCACAGATACGCAGTATTTT

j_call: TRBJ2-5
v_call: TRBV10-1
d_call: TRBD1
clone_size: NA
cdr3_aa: CASSEGQGSQETQYF
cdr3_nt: TGCGCCAGCAGTGAGGGACAGGGGTCGCAAGAGACCCAGTACTTC

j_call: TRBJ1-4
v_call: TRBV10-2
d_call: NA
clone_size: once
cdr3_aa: CASGGGQFEKLFF
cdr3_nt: TGCGCCAGCGGAGGAGGACAATTTGAAAAACTGTTTTTT

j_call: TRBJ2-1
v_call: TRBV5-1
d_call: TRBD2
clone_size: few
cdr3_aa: CASRGGGAYNEQFF
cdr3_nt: TGCGCCAGCAGAGGCGGGGGGGCCTACAATGAGCAGTTCTTC

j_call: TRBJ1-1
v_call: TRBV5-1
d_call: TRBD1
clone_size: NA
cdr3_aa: CASSARTGGTEAFF
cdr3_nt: TGCGCCAGCAGCGCAAGGACAGGGGGCACTGAAGCTTTCTTT

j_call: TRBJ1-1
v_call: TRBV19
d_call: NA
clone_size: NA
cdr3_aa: CASGGGNLMNTEAFF
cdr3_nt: TGTGCCAGTGGAGGGGGGAACCTCATGAACACTGAAGCTTTCTTT

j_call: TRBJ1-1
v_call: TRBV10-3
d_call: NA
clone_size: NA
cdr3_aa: CAIKTAPVGEAFF
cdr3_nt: TGTGCCATCAAGACCGCACCCGTCGGCGAAGCTTTCTTT

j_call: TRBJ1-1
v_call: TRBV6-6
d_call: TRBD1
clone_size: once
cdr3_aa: CASIPTGAWTEAFF
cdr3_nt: TGTGCCAGCATTCCCACAGGGGCTTGGACTGAAGCTTTCTTT

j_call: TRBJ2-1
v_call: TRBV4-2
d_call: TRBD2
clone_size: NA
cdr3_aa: CASSQVGLAGNSYNEQFF
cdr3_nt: TGTGCCAGCAGCCAAGTGGGACTAGCGGGAAACTCCTACAATGAGCAGTTCTTC

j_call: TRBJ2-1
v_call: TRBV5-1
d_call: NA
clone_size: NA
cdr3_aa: CASSLVGPEQFF
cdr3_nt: TGCGCCAGCAGCTTGGTGGGTCCTGAGCAGTTCTTC

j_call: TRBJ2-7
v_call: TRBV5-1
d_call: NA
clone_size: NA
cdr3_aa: CASSLWPSYEQYF
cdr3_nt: TGCGCCAGCAGCTTGTGGCCTTCCTACGAGCAGTACTTC

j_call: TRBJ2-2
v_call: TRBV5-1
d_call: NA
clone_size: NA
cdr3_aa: CASSLAGDLFGELFF
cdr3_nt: TGCGCCAGCAGCTTGGCAGGGGACCTATTCGGGGAGCTGTTTTTT

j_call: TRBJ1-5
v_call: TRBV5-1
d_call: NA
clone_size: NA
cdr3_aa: CASSLAGDSNQPQHF
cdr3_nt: TGCGCCAGCAGCTTGGCGGGGGATAGCAATCAGCCCCAGCATTTT

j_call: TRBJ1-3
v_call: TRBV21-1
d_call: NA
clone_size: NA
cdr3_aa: CASSKLRAPSSGNTIYF
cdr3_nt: TGTGCCAGCAGCAAACTTCGAGCCCCGAGCTCTGGAAACACCATATATTTT

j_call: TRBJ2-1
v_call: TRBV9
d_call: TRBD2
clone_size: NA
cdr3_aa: CASSEGTSGWGEQFF
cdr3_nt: TGTGCCAGCAGCGAGGGGACTAGCGGTTGGGGTGAGCAGTTCTTC

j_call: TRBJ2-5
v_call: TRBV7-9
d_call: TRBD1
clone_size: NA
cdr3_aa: CASSSHGTGQPGEQYF
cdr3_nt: TGTGCCAGCAGCTCACACGGGACAGGGCAACCTGGGGAGCAGTACTTC

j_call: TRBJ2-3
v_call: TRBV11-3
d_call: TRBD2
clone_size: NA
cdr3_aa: CASSPGAGGSADTQYF
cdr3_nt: TGTGCCAGCAGCCCGGGGGCGGGAGGGTCGGCAGATACGCAGTATTTT

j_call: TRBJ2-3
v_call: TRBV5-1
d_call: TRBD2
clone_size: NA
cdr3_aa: CASTRAGGTDTQYF
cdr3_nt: TGCGCCAGCACCAGAGCGGGGGGTACAGATACGCAGTATTTT

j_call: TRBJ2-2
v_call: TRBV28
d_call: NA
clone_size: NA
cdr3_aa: CASDERSVTGELFF
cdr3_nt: TGTGCCAGCGACGAAAGATCGGTCACCGGGGAGCTGTTTTTT

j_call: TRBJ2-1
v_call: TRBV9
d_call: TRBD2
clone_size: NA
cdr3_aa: CASSVGLAAARDNEQFF
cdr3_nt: TGTGCCAGCAGCGTAGGGCTAGCGGCTGCCAGGGACAATGAGCAGTTCTTC

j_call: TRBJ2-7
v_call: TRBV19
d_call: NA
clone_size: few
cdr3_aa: CASSIQLGEAYEQYF
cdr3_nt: TGTGCCAGTAGTATTCAGTTGGGGGAGGCCTACGAGCAGTACTTC

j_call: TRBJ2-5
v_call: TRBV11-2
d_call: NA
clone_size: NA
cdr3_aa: CASSFGVQQTQYF
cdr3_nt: TGTGCCAGCAGCTTCGGGGTACAGCAGACCCAGTACTTC

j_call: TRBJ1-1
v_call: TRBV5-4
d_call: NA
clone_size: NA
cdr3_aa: CASSRDTLREAFF
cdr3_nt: TGTGCCAGCAGCCGTGACACCTTACGTGAAGCTTTCTTT

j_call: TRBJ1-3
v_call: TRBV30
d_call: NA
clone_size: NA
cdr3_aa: CAWSIGGPSGNTIYF
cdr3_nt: TGTGCCTGGAGTATTGGAGGGCCCAGTGGAAACACCATATATTTT

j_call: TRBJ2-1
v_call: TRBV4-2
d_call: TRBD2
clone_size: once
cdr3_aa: CASSQGPAGGREQFF
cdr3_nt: TGTGCCAGCAGCCAAGGACCAGCGGGAGGCAGGGAGCAGTTCTTC

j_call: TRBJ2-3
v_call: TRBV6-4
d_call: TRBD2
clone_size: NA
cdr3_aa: CASSGGLALRTDTQYF
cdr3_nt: TGTGCCAGCAGTGGGGGACTAGCGCTAAGGACAGATACGCAGTATTTT

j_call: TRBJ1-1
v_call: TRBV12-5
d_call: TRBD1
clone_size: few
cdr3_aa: CASMQGARTEAFF
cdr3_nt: TGTGCTAGTATGCAGGGGGCTAGAACTGAAGCTTTCTTT

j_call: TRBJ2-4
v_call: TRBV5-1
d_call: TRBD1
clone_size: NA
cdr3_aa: CASSLTGENIQYF
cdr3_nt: TGCGCCAGCAGCCTGACAGGGGAAAACATTCAGTACTTC

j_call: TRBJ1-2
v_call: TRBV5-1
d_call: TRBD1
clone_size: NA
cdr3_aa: CASSLDRVDGYTF
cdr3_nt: TGCGCCAGCAGCCTAGACAGGGTCGATGGCTACACCTTC

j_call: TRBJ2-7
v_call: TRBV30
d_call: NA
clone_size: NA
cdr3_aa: CAWSFTRKNEQYF
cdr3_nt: TGTGCCTGGAGTTTTACGAGGAAAAACGAGCAGTACTTC

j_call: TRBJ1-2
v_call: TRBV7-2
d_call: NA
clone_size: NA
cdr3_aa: CASSSDSPSGGYTF
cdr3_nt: TGTGCCAGCAGCTCCGATAGCCCCTCGGGGGGGTACACCTTC

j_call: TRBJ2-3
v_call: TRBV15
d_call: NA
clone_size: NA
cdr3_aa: CATSRDPAGRSTDTQYF
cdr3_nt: TGTGCCACCAGCAGAGACCCGGCGGGAAGAAGCACAGATACGCAGTATTTT

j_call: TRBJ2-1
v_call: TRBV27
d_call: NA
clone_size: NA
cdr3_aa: CASFNPLSGEFF
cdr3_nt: TGTGCCAGCTTTAACCCCCTGAGTGGGGAGTTCTTC

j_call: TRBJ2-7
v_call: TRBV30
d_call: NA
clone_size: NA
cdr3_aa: CAWSATIYEQYF
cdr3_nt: TGTGCCTGGAGTGCCACAATCTACGAGCAGTACTTC

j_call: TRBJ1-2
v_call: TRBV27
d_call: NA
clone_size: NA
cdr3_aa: CASSLVGGYGYTF
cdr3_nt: TGTGCCAGCAGTTTGGTAGGGGGATATGGCTACACCTTC

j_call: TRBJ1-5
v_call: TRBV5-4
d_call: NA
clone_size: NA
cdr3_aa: CASSLEGGNQPQHF
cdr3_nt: TGTGCCAGCAGCTTGGAAGGGGGCAATCAGCCCCAGCATTTT

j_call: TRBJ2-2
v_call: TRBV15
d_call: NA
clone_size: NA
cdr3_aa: CATSRDPGGELFF
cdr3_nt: TGTGCCACCAGCAGAGACCCGGGCGGGGAGCTGTTTTTT

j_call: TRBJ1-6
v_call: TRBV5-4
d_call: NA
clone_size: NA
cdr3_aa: CASSLAGRFSYNSPLHF
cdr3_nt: TGTGCCAGCAGCTTGGCTGGCAGATTCTCCTATAATTCACCCCTCCACTTT

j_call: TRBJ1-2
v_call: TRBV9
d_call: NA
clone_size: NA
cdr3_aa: CASSVNPGAGYTF
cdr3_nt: TGTGCCAGCAGCGTAAACCCAGGGGCTGGCTACACCTTC

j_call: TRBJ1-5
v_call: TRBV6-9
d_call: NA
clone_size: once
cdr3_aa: CAIRQFANQPQHF
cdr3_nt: TGTGCCATCCGGCAGTTTGCCAATCAGCCCCAGCATTTT

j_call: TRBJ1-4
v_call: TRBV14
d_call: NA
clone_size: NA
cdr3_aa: CASSPRATNEKLFF
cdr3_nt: TGTGCCAGCAGCCCCAGGGCCACTAATGAAAAACTGTTTTTT

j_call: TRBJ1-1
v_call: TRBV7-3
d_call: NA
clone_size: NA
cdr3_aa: CASSFQKNTEAFF
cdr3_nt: TGTGCCAGCAGCTTCCAGAAGAACACTGAAGCTTTCTTT

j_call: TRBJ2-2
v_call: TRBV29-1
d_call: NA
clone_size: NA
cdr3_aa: CSSGFGTGELFF
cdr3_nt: TGCAGCTCGGGTTTCGGTACCGGGGAGCTGTTTTTT

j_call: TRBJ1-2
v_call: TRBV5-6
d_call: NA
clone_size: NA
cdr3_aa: CASSLSGPANGYTF
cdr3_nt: TGTGCCAGCAGCTTGTCTGGGCCGGCGAATGGCTACACCTTC

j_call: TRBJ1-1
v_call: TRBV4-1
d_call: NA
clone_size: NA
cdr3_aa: CASSQDRQSNTEAFF
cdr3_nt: TGCGCCAGCAGCCAGGATCGACAGTCTAACACTGAAGCTTTCTTT

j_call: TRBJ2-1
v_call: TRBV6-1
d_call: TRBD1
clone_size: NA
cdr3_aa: CASSVGDSHYNEQFF
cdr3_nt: TGTGCCAGCTCCGTCGGGGACAGCCATTACAATGAGCAGTTCTTC

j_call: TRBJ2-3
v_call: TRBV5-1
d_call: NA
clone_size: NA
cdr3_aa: CASSLTGTSTDTQYF
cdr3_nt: TGCGCCAGCAGCTTGACAGGGACTAGCACAGATACGCAGTATTTT

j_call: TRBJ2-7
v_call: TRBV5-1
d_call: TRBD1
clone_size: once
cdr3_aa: CASSFGWDRLGYEQYF
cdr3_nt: TGCGCCAGCAGCTTTGGGTGGGACAGGCTAGGTTACGAGCAGTACTTC

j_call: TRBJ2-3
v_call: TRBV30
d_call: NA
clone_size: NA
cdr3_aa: CAWRSPNGGTQYF
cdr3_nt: TGTGCCTGGAGGTCACCGAACGGCGGTACGCAGTATTTT